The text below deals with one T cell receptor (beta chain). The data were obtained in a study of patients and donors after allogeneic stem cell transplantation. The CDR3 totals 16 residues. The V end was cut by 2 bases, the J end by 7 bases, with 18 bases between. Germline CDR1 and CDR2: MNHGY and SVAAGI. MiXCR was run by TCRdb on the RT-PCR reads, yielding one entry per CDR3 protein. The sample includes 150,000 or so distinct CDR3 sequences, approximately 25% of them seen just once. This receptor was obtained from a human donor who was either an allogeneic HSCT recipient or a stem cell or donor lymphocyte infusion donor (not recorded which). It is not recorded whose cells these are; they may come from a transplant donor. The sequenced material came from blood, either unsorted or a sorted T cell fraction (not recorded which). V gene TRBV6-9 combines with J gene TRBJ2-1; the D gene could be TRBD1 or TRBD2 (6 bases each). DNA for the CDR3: TGTGCCAGCAGTTATATTGTGAGAGAAGGGGGGAATGAGCAGTTCTTC. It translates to CASSYIVREGGNEQFF.